The source of this T cell receptor (beta chain) is a study of T cells after yellow fever vaccination. As for the study in general: Staining for CD3, CD45RA, CCR7 and CD95 enabled sorting of EM, EMRA, CM and Tscm memory subsets. Overall study findings and caveats: Abundant clonotypes from the bulk population could get into FACS-sorted repertoires as contaminants. The booster response re-showed most primary clones: approximately 97% CD4, around 90% CD8.

This clonotype was recorded many times. The V segment lost 5 bases and the J segment 4 bases; nucleotides outside the gene matches: 1. The CDR3 is 12 amino acids. TCRdb recomputed calls from the 5' RACE reads with MiXCR, one row per CDR3 protein. The sample includes fewer than 35,000 distinct CDR3 sequences, approximately 10% of them seen just once. This chain links TRBV12-3 or TRBV12-4 with TRBJ1-2; 7 positions agree with TRBD1. The specimen comprised PBMCs, either bulk or a sorted T-cell subset (CD4+, CD8+, memory, or dextramer-sorted; not recorded which), sampled more than 13 days after the first yellow fever vaccination. The receptor comes from a man in his late teens or twenties who received the YFV17D yellow fever vaccine. The CDR3 DNA sequence: TGTGCCAGCAGTAACAGGGGCTATGGCTACACCTTC. This gives the protein CASSNRGYGYTF.